The 29 T cell receptor beta chains below come from one sample, sequenced in a study of T cell clones after liver transplantation. TCRdb's table, derived via immunoSEQ multiplex PCR, lists solely in-frame clones and lacks some. Here the sample spans 15,000 to 20,000 clones, around 84% being singletons. The sequencing here drew on CD8+ T cells from blood, taken about 50 months after liver transplant. These receptor sequences come from a human patient who received a liver transplant. Some T cells may possibly be graft donor cells.

This chain connects TRBV11-2 to TRBJ1-2; D ambiguous. Looked up from germline, CDR1 is SGHAT and CDR2 is FQNNGV. Trimming stripped 0 bases from V and 2 bases from J, with 10 bases between. This CDR3 region has 15 residues. CDR3 in DNA: TGTGCCAGCAGCTTAGATTATGGAGGGAACTATGGCTACACCTTC. It is translated as CASSLDYGGNYGYTF.

The V and J genes are TRBV2 and TRBJ1-6; the match to TRBD1 covers 7 bases. The V and J ends lost 7 bases and 9 bases, in that order; junction bases with no gene match: 6. Germline assignment: CDR1 SNHLY and CDR2 FYNNEI. The CDR3 sequence is 13 residues long. CDR3 coding DNA: TGTGCCAGCACTCGGGACAGCTCTTCACCCCTCCACTTT. Protein sequence: CASTRDSSSPLHF.

This sequence joins TRBV7-3 and TRBJ2-5, with 7 nucleotides matching TRBD2. CDR3 length: 12 residues. V shed 8 bases, J shed 3 bases, and the junction held 3 bases outside the gene matches. The germline V gene has CDR1 SGHTA and CDR2 FQGTGA. In DNA, the CDR3 is TGTGCCAGCGAAGGGACTAAAGAGACCCAGTACTTC. Its translation: CASEGTKETQYF.

The chain combines TRBV7-3 with TRBJ2-7; D is undetermined. Germline V lookup: CDR1 SGHTA, CDR2 FQGTGA. With 3 bases removed from V and 0 bases from J, the gap between germline ends came to 6 bases. The CDR3 runs 13 residues. The CDR3: CASSLGFSYEQYF. CDR3 DNA: TGTGCCAGCAGCTTGGGGTTCTCCTACGAGCAGTACTTC. The full variable domain, its missing parts supplied by reference TRBV7-3 and TRBJ2-7, is GAGVSQTPSNKVTEKGKYVELRCDPISGHTALYWYRQSLGQGPEFLIYFQGTGAADDSGLPNDRFFAVRPEGSVSTLKIQRTERGDSAVYLCASSLGFSYEQYFGPGTRLTVT.

This clone has just one count. J is TRBJ2-1 and V is TRBV19, with D uncertain. V was trimmed by 5 bases and J by 0 bases, leaving 14 bases between them. The CDR3 sequence is 16 residues long. Germline V gives CDR1 LNHDA, CDR2 SQIVND (reference sequence). This chain's CDR3 is CASSPVGTPSYNEQFF. Here the CDR3 DNA reads TGTGCCAGTAGTCCGGTGGGCACGCCCTCCTACAATGAGCAGTTCTTC.

The V and J genes are TRBV19 and TRBJ2-7, with 10 bases aligning to TRBD1. V was pared by 4 bases and J by 2 bases, with 5 bases of the junction left unmatched. CDR1 is LNHDA, CDR2 SQIVND, per germline (reference sequence). The CDR3 is 15 amino acids. This chain's CDR3 is CASSNRDRGTYEQYF. CDR3 in DNA: TGTGCCAGTAGTAACCGGGACAGGGGCACCTACGAGCAGTACTTC.

The rearrangement uses TRBV7-2 and TRBJ2-7; D is uncertain. V was cut by 5 bases and J by 3 bases, with 14 bases left in between. Germline assignment: CDR1 SGHTA and CDR2 FQGNSA. This CDR3 has 14 amino acids. CDR3 in amino acids: CASSETRTFYEQYF. In DNA, the CDR3 is TGTGCCAGCAGCGAAACCCGGACCTTCTACGAGCAGTACTTC.

The genes are TRBV4-1 and TRBJ2-5; D remains ambiguous. This CDR3 is 15 amino acids long. Germline-derived CDR1 and CDR2 are MGHRA and YSYEKL. V shed 3 bases and J shed 0 bases, with 11 bases lying between them. In DNA form, the CDR3 reads TGCGCCAGCAGCCACGCATGGCCTCACCAAGAGACCCAGTACTTC. Translating it yields CASSHAWPHQETQYF.

This chain uses TRBV11-2 with TRBJ1-3; no reliable D call. Trimming left V 7 bases short and J 4 bases short, with 11 bases between. Germline assignment: CDR1 SGHAT and CDR2 FQNNGV. The CDR3 has 13 residues. CDR3 amino acids: CASTRPGGNTIYF. For the CDR3, the DNA is TGTGCCAGCACTAGGCCCGGGGGAAACACCATATATTTT.

This sequence joins TRBV5-3 and TRBJ1-2; TRBD1 matches 8 bases. TRBV5-3 is treated as an ORF (open reading frame) with a function not yet certain. The CDR3 runs 17 residues. V lost 4 bases, J lost 0 bases, and 11 bases stayed unmatched. Written as DNA, the CDR3 is TGTGCCAGAAGCCACTGTGGGGACAGGTCGACTAACTATGGCTACACCTTC. Its translation is CARSHCGDRSTNYGYTF.

The V call is TRBV4-2, the J call TRBJ2-1; 10 bases line up with TRBD2. CDR1 is LGHNA and CDR2 is YNFKEQ in the germline V gene. J lost 7 bases, V lost 4 bases, and 10 bases had no gene match. The CDR3 is 16 residues long. Written as DNA, the CDR3 is TGTGCCAGCAGCCCGACCAAGCGGGGGGGCGGGAATGAGCAGTTCTTC. Translating gives CASSPTKRGGGNEQFF.

The chain links TRBV4-2 to TRBJ2-1; D perhaps matches TRBD2 (6 bases). The germline V gene has CDR1 LGHNA and CDR2 YNFKEQ. The CDR3 totals 16 residues. Trimming took off 2 bases at V and 4 bases at J, with 15 bases between the two ends. The CDR3 here is CASSQTRTNIYNEQFF. The CDR3 DNA reads as TGTGCCAGCAGCCAAACAAGGACTAACATTTACAATGAGCAGTTCTTC.

This clone was counted a single time. The chain carries TRBV6-1 and TRBJ1-2; no firm D call. The CDR3 is 13 amino acids. V was shortened by 6 bases and J by 8 bases, with 16 bases between the two germline ends. The germline gives CDR1 MNHNS, CDR2 SASEGT. The CDR3 region is CASSPTWGWGYTF. The CDR3 region has the DNA TGTGCCAGCAGCCCGACCTGGGGTTGGGGCTACACCTTC.

A note on this clone: The same CDR3 is also encoded by other DNA sequences in this sample. The chain uses TRBV9 and TRBJ1-1; 10 positions match TRBD1. This CDR3 has 16 residues. V trimming: 4 bases; J trimming: 1 base; junction bases outside the gene matches: 7. Germline V gene sequence: CDR1 SGDLS, CDR2 YYNGEE. In DNA, the CDR3 is TGTGCCAGCAGCACCCCGACAGGGGGCGGGAACACTGAAGCTTTCTTT. It codes for CASSTPTGGGNTEAFF.

The chain is built from TRBV7-8 and TRBJ2-2; D may be TRBD1 (6 bases). The CDR3 is made up of 15 amino acids. CDR1 is SGHVS, CDR2 FQNEAQ, per germline. V was trimmed by 1 base and J by 7 bases, leaving 13 bases between them. CDR3 coding DNA: TGTGCCAGCAGCTTAGAACAGGGAGCCAACGGGGAGCTGTTTTTT. Its translation is CASSLEQGANGELFF.

The count of this clone is one. This sequence joins TRBV10-3 and TRBJ2-7, with D tentatively TRBD1 (6 bases). Trimming took 6 bases from V and 2 from J, leaving 32 bases between them. Germline CDR1 ENHRY, CDR2 SYGVKD. This CDR3 comprises 20 residues. For the CDR3, the DNA is TGTGCCATCAGGGACCCCTCGAATCAAGACCGGGACACCGCCACCTACGAGCAGTACTTC. It encodes CAIRDPSNQDRDTATYEQYF.

This clone was found once. This rearrangement joins TRBV7-9 to TRBJ2-7; D not resolved. The V gene's germline CDR1 is SEHNR and CDR2 FQNEAQ (reference sequence). V lost 2 bases and J lost 5, with 7 bases in between. The length of the CDR3 is 12 residues. The CDR3 protein is CASSLIANEQYF. Written as DNA, the CDR3 is TGTGCCAGCAGCTTAATAGCAAACGAGCAGTACTTC.

This chain joins TRBV19 and TRBJ1-1; no clear D gene. The V gene's germline CDR1 is LNHDA and CDR2 SQIVND (reference sequence). The germline V and J ends were trimmed by 10 bases and 4 bases, with 16 bases remaining between them. This CDR3 region has 13 residues. CDR3 nucleotide sequence: TGTGCCACCACTTTCGGACGTCTCACTGAAGCTTTCTTT. Its protein product is CATTFGRLTEAFF.

This clone was picked up one time. The J gene is TRBJ1-4, the V gene TRBV6-1, with D perhaps TRBD1 (5 bases). The length of the CDR3 is 16 residues. Germline V CDR1 and CDR2: MNHNS, SASEGT. Trimming cost V 1 base and J 4 bases, with 13 bases left between them. CDR3 sequence (DNA): TGTGCCAGCAGTGAAGTGATCGCAGGGAGTAATGAAAAACTGTTTTTT. As protein: CASSEVIAGSNEKLFF.

This clone was counted only a few times. The CDR3 DNA follows: TGCGCCAGCAGCCCGGGGACAGGACTTTCACCCCTCCACTTT. Protein sequence: CASSPGTGLSPLHF. The V and J genes are TRBV4-1 and TRBJ1-6; 8 nucleotides match TRBD1. Unmatched junction bases numbered 5, after V lost 4 bases and J lost 9 bases. This CDR3 has 14 amino acids. The germline CDR1 and CDR2 sequences are MGHRA and YSYEKL.

The rearrangement uses TRBV19 and TRBJ2-4, with D unclear. V gave up 6 bases and J gave up 5 bases, with 11 bases separating them. The length of the CDR3 is 13 residues. From germline, CDR1 is LNHDA and CDR2 SQIVND (reference sequence). The CDR3, as DNA: TGTGCCAGTAGCCCGGGTCGGCAAAACATTCAGTACTTC. This encodes CASSPGRQNIQYF.

J is TRBJ2-1 and V is TRBV28; 12 bases align to TRBD2. Per germline, CDR1 MDHEN and CDR2 SYDVKM. J was trimmed by 9 bases and V by 5 bases; bases with no gene match: 14. The CDR3 contains 17 residues. In DNA form, the CDR3 reads TGTGCCAGCAGTCCGAACCTAGCGGGAGGGGACTTGGTTGAGCAGTTCTTC. Its protein product is CASSPNLAGGDLVEQFF.

This clone was counted a single time. This chain links TRBV28 with TRBJ2-3; 11 positions match TRBD2. Trimming removed 5 bases from V and 4 bases from J; junction bases left unmatched: 11. The CDR3 is made up of 17 amino acids. Germline V lookup: CDR1 MDHEN, CDR2 SYDVKM. This CDR3 is CASSPSTSLAGADTQYF. In DNA form, the CDR3 reads TGTGCCAGCAGTCCCAGTACATCACTAGCGGGAGCAGATACGCAGTATTTT. Supplemented by reference TRBV28 and TRBJ2-3, the full variable domain reads DVKVTQSSRYLVKRTGEKVFLECVQDMDHENMFWYRQDPGLGLRLIYFSYDVKMKEKGDIPEGYSVSREKKERFSLILESASTNQTSMYLCASSPSTSLAGADTQYFGPGTRLTVL.

This clone was recorded only once. The chain is built from TRBV9 and TRBJ2-1; D gene uncertain. The V gene lost 7 bases and the J gene lost 5 bases, with 13 bases spanning the gap. The CDR3 sequence is 13 residues long. CDR1 is SGDLS and CDR2 is YYNGEE in the germline V gene. This CDR3 is CASSQPDNNEQFF. As DNA, the CDR3 is TGTGCCAGCTCCCAACCAGACAACAATGAGCAGTTCTTC. The whole variable domain, filled in from reference TRBV9 and TRBJ2-1, reads DSGVTQTPKHLITATGQRVTLRCSPRSGDLSVYWYQQSLDQGLQFLIQYYNGEERAKGNILERFSAQQFPDLHSELNLSSLELGDSALYFCASSQPDNNEQFFGPGTRLTVL.

The rearrangement uses TRBV29-1 and TRBJ2-3; no firm D call. This CDR3 is built from 15 residues. The V gene lost 3 bases and the J gene lost 2 bases, with 15 bases spanning the gap. The germline V gene encodes CDR1 SQVTM and CDR2 ANQGSEA. The CDR3 loop is CSVDWRSNPTDTQYF. In DNA form, the CDR3 reads TGCAGCGTTGACTGGCGGTCGAACCCCACAGATACGCAGTATTTT.

V gene TRBV30 combines with J gene TRBJ2-5; 7 positions agree with TRBD2. CDR1 is GTSNPN and CDR2 is SVGIG in the germline V gene (reference sequence). The length of the CDR3 is 13 residues. V lost 3 bases, J lost 5 bases, and 6 bases stayed unmatched. CDR3 region: CAWRWEGPETQYF. CDR3 nucleotides: TGTGCCTGGAGATGGGAGGGACCGGAGACCCAGTACTTC.

The chain uses TRBV7-3 and TRBJ2-7; D may be TRBD2 (5 bases). This CDR3 is 10 amino acids long. Germline loops: CDR1 SGHTA, CDR2 FQGTGA. The V end lost 6 bases, the J end lost 6 bases, and 6 bases lay between the germline ends. The CDR3 sequence: CASSRGEQYF. The CDR3 DNA reads as TGTGCCAGCAGTCGGGGCGAGCAGTACTTC.

This clone was seen just once. This chain uses TRBV5-6 with TRBJ1-3, with D unclear. The CDR3 extends over 12 amino acids. Germline V gene data show CDR1 as SGHDT and CDR2 as YYEEEE. Trimming left V 1 base short and J 3 bases short, with 2 bases between. Here the CDR3 reads CASSLLGNTIYF. The CDR3 coding sequence is TGTGCCAGCAGCTTGCTTGGAAACACCATATATTTT.

The chain uses TRBV6-1 and TRBJ2-1; D call uncertain. This CDR3 has 14 amino acids. The ends were cut back, 1 base at V and 2 bases at J, with 6 bases in the middle. Germline CDR1 reads MNHNS; CDR2 reads SASEGT. CDR3 region: CASSEGSAYNEQFF. The CDR3, as DNA: TGTGCCAGCAGTGAAGGCTCAGCCTACAATGAGCAGTTCTTC.